The 16 T cell receptor beta chains listed next were all sequenced from one sample in a study of cytomegalovirus exposure and HLA in healthy donors. The PCR used 60 Vbeta and 13 Jbeta primers. Data came from immunoSEQ multiplex PCR; TCRdb stores just in-frame clones and leaves some out. The profile shows 55,000 or so clones, approximately 70% of them singletons. The sequencing input was PBMCs. These receptors came from a man aged 18 to 29 in good health and CMV-seronegative.

This clone was picked up one time. J is TRBJ2-1 and V is TRBV6-1; D is ambiguous. The V end lost 5 bases, the J end lost 6 bases, and 8 bases lay between the germline ends. Per germline, CDR1 MNHNS and CDR2 SASEGT. The CDR3 extends over 12 amino acids. The chain's CDR3 is CASSPVVNEQFF. Here the CDR3 DNA reads TGTGCCAGCAGTCCAGTGGTCAATGAGCAGTTCTTC.

The chain recombines TRBV30 with TRBJ1-6; 9 nucleotides agree with TRBD1. Germline V gene lookup returns CDR1 GTSNPN and CDR2 SVGIG (reference sequence). V gave up 5 bases and J gave up 7 bases; unmatched junction bases: 6. The CDR3 spans 14 residues. CDR3 residues: CAWGDRVLNSPLHF. The CDR3, as DNA: TGTGCCTGGGGGGACAGGGTCTTGAATTCACCCCTCCACTTT. Looking up the rest from reference TRBV30 and TRBJ1-6 gives the full variable domain: SQTIHQWPATLVQPVGSPLSLECTVEGTSNPNLYWYRQAAGRGLQLLFYSVGIGQISSEVPQNLSASRPQDRQFILSSKKLLLSDSGFYLCAWGDRVLNSPLHFGNGTRLTVT.

This chain joins TRBV18 and TRBJ2-1, with 7 nucleotides matching TRBD1. The CDR3 is 15 amino acids. Germline V CDR1 and CDR2: KGHSH, LQKENI. J was trimmed by 3 bases and V by 3 bases; bases with no gene match: 5. DNA of the CDR3: TGTGCCAGCTCACCTACCCAGGGGGTCTACAATGAGCAGTTCTTC. It codes for CASSPTQGVYNEQFF.

This clone was seen a few times. As DNA, the CDR3 is TGCGCCAGCTCCGCGGTGGGCAGGGGGAATGAAAAACTGTTTTTT. Its translation: CASSAVGRGNEKLFF. This rearrangement joins TRBV5-1 to TRBJ1-4; the match to TRBD1 covers 7 bases. This CDR3 comprises 15 residues. CDR1 is SGHRS, CDR2 YFSETQ, per germline. The J segment lost 5 bases and the V segment lost 7 bases, leaving 11 bases of the junction unmatched.

The chain is built from TRBV5-5 and TRBJ1-1, with D tentatively TRBD1 (5 bases). Germline V lookup: CDR1 SGHKS, CDR2 YYEKEE (reference sequence). Trimming took 0 bases from V and 3 from J, leaving 6 bases between them. This CDR3 comprises 13 residues. CDR3 sequence (DNA): TGTGCCAGCAGCTTGGCAGGGCACACTGAAGCTTTCTTT. Its protein product is CASSLAGHTEAFF.

V gene TRBV7-9 combines with J gene TRBJ2-7; D gene uncertain. This CDR3 has 15 amino acids. Germline-derived CDR1 and CDR2 are SEHNR and FQNEAQ (reference sequence). Trimming cost V 2 bases and J 1 base, with 12 bases left between them. CDR3 protein: CASSLMSVYSYEQYF. As DNA, the CDR3 is TGTGCCAGCAGCTTAATGTCCGTCTATTCCTACGAGCAGTACTTC.

The chain combines TRBV19 with TRBJ2-7, with 9 bases identical to TRBD1. This CDR3 is built from 13 residues. The V and J ends lost 9 bases and 3 bases, in that order; junction bases with no gene match: 6. In germline, CDR1 is LNHDA, CDR2 SQIVND (reference sequence). The DNA of the CDR3 is TGTGCCAGCCGGGGGACAGGGTTCTACGAGCAGTACTTC. It codes for CASRGTGFYEQYF.

V is TRBV29-1 and J is TRBJ1-2, with 9 bases that match TRBD1. CDR1 and CDR2 from the germline V gene are SQVTM and ANQGSEA. CDR3 length equals 13 residues. The J segment lost 5 bases and the V segment lost 3 bases, leaving 4 bases of the junction unmatched. The CDR3 reads CSVDRTGDYGYTF. The CDR3 DNA reads as TGCAGCGTTGATAGGACAGGGGATTATGGCTACACCTTC.

V and J are TRBV29-1 and TRBJ2-3, with TRBD2 matching 8 bases. CDR3 length: 15 residues. V was pared by 3 bases and J by 5 bases, with 10 bases of the junction left unmatched. The germline V gene has CDR1 SQVTM and CDR2 ANQGSEA. The CDR3 protein is CSVDGRGEDLDTQYF. The CDR3 nucleotides are TGCAGCGTTGATGGGCGGGGGGAGGACTTAGATACGCAGTATTTT.

The chain employs TRBV6-6 and TRBJ2-7, with TRBD2 matching over 9 bases. Germline values: CDR1 MNHNY, CDR2 SVGAGI (reference sequence). The CDR3 has 15 amino acids. With V trimmed by 2 bases and J by 6 bases, 8 bases remained unmatched. The CDR3 protein is CASSYHGGRAAEQYF. For the CDR3, the DNA is TGTGCCAGCAGTTACCATGGCGGGAGGGCCGCCGAGCAGTACTTC.

Notes on this clone: The germline gene is not matched at one end of the junction; a read error may be the cause. The CDR3 loop is CAWTRGNAEAFF. For the CDR3, the DNA is TGTGCCTGGACTAGGGGGAACGCTGAAGCTTTCTTT. The chain joins TRBV30 to TRBJ1-1, with TRBD1 as a possible D gene (6 bases). The CDR3 is made up of 12 amino acids. Germline CDR1 and CDR2: GTSNPN and SVGIG (reference sequence).

The rearrangement uses TRBV25-1 and TRBJ2-3; the D is unclear. The CDR3 totals 10 residues. The germline gives CDR1 MGHDK, CDR2 SYGVNS. Trimming stripped 10 bases from V and 6 bases from J, with 8 bases between. The CDR3 bases are TGTGCCACCGAGATGGATACGCAGTATTTT. Encoded protein: CATEMDTQYF.

The rearrangement links TRBV5-4 to TRBJ1-1, with TRBD1 identical over 7 bases. This CDR3 comprises 15 residues. The V and J ends lost 0 bases and 0 bases, in that order; junction bases with no gene match: 2. Germline V gives CDR1 SGHNT, CDR2 YYREEE (reference sequence). CDR3 DNA sequence: TGTGCCAGCAGCTTGGTACAGGGGATGAACACTGAAGCTTTCTTT. Protein product: CASSLVQGMNTEAFF.

The rearrangement uses TRBV28 and TRBJ1-5; 7 bases are a match to TRBD1. The CDR3 consists of 14 residues. Germline assignment: CDR1 MDHEN and CDR2 SYDVKM. The V and J ends lost 5 bases and 4 bases, in that order; junction bases with no gene match: 5. The CDR3, as DNA: TGTGCCAGCAGTCCCGGGACAGCTAATCAGCCCCAGCATTTT. It is translated as CASSPGTANQPQHF.

The chain links TRBV28 to TRBJ2-2, with 9 positions matching TRBD1. The CDR3 is 15 amino acids. The V gene's germline CDR1 is MDHEN and CDR2 SYDVKM. The V gene end was trimmed by 7 bases and the J gene end by 4 bases; junction bases not matched to a gene: 7. The CDR3 reads CASNFRQGGTGELFF. As DNA, the CDR3 is TGTGCCAGCAATTTCCGACAGGGGGGCACCGGGGAGCTGTTTTTT.

This clone occurred once. The chain employs TRBV28 and TRBJ2-7; 8 nucleotides line up with TRBD2. The CDR3 contains 16 residues. Germline V gene lookup returns CDR1 MDHEN and CDR2 SYDVKM. The V gene end was trimmed by 5 bases and the J gene end by 0 bases; junction bases not matched to a gene: 9. CDR3 DNA: TGTGCCAGCAGTGGCATCCGACTAGCGTACTCCTACGAGCAGTACTTC. Its protein product is CASSGIRLAYSYEQYF.